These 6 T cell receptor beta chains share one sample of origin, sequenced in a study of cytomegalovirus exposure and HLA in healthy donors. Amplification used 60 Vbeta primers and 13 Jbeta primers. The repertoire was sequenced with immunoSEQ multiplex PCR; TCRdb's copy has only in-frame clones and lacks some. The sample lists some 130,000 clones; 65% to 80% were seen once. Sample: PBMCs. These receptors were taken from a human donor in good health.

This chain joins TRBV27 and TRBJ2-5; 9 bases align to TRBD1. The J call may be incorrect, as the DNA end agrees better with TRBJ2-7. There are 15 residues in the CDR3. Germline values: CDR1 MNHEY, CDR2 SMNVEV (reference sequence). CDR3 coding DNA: TGTGCCAGCAGACTTCTGGGACAGGGAAGCTACGAGCAGTACTTC. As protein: CASRLLGQGSYEQYF.

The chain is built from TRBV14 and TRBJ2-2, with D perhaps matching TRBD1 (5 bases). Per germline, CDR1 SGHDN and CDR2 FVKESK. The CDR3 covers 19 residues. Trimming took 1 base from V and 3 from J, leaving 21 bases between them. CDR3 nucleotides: TGTGCCAGCAGCCAAGCCCAAGGACATCTACTATTAGACACCGGGGAGCTGTTTTTT. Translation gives CASSQAQGHLLLDTGELFF.

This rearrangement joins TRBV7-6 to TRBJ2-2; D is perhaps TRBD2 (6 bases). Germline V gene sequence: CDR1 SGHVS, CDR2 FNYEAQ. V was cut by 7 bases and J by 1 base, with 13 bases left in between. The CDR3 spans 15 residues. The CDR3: CASTSAEGNTGELFF. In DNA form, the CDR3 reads TGTGCCAGCACTAGCGCCGAGGGGAACACCGGGGAGCTGTTTTTT.

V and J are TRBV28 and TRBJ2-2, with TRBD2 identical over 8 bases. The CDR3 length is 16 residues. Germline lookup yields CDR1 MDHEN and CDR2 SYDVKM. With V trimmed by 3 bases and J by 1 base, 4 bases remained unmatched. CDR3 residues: CASSLGTSGNTGELFF. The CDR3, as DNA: TGTGCCAGCAGTTTGGGAACTAGCGGGAACACCGGGGAGCTGTTTTTT.

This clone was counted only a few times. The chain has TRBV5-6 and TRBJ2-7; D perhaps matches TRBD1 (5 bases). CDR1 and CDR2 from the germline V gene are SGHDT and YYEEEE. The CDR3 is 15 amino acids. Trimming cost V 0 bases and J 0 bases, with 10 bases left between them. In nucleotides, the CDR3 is TGTGCCAGCAGCTTGGTCAGGGCCCCCTCCTACGAGCAGTACTTC. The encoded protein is CASSLVRAPSYEQYF. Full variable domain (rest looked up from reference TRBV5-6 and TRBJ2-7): DAGVTQSPTHLIKTRGQQVTLRCSPKSGHDTVSWYQQALGQGPQFIFQYYEEEERQRGNFPDRFSGHQFPNYSSELNVNALLLGDSALYLCASSLVRAPSYEQYFGPGTRLTVT.

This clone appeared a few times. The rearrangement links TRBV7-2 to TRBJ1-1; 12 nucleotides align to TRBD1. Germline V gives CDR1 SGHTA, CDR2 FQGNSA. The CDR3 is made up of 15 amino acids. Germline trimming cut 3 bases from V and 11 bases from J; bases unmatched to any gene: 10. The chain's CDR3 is CASSFPGQGAHRAFF. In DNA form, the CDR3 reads TGTGCCAGCAGCTTCCCGGGACAGGGGGCGCACCGGGCTTTCTTT.